The text below deals with one TCR beta chain. Trimming pared 4 bases from V and 0 bases from J, leaving 10 bases between. Germline values: CDR1 SNHLY, CDR2 FYNNEI. The CDR3 length is 16 residues. Enrollment of patients from Seattle took place during active infection, with longitudinal follow-up. In the original analysis: Using reference gene primer amplification, nucleated cell counts were estimated. The repertoire was sequenced with immunoSEQ multiplex PCR; TCRdb's copy has only in-frame clones and lacks some. V and J calls and clone size are as listed in that table; D and trimming were resolved from the DNA. The sample consists of more than 200,000 clones, 90% of them appearing once. These data belong to a study of blood T cell repertoires in COVID-19. At the level of the study: The origin of the acute and convalescent COVID-19 samples was the United States, Italy and Spain.

The J gene is TRBJ1-6, the V gene TRBV2; D may be TRBD1 (6 bases). This sequence originates from a man aged 25 to 45 with COVID-19, enrolled during active disease. The material sequenced was peripheral blood. CDR3 DNA sequence: TGTGCCAGCAGTGGGGTAGGGGGCTCCTATAATTCACCCCTCCACTTT. Amino acid sequence: CASSGVGGSYNSPLHF.